This TCR beta chain was identified in a study of cytomegalovirus exposure and HLA in healthy donors. Study-level findings and limits: A later analysis showed TCR association rates differing by HLA locus, peaking at DRB1 and lowest at HLA-C.

The donors (healthy individuals) were bone marrow donors. Turning to this clone: Antigen specificity is unknown.

V dropped 3 bases and J dropped 1; count of bases not matched to a gene: 3. This CDR3 contains 16 residues. From germline, CDR1 is MDHEN and CDR2 SYDVKM. A multiplex PCR was run with 60 Vbeta primers and 13 Jbeta primers. Clones were sequenced by immunoSEQ multiplex PCR, and TCRdb holds only the in-frame ones, with some missing. This sample has around 130,000 clones; approximately 8.7% occur once, and the top ten carry approximately 5%. The chain is built from TRBV28 and TRBJ2-6; TRBD1 aligns across 7 bases. The TCR originated in a man aged 40-49 years in good health and CMV-seronegative. Source material: PBMCs. This chain's CDR3 is CASSFGQVSGANVLTF. The CDR3 coding sequence is TGTGCCAGCAGTTTCGGACAGGTTTCTGGGGCCAACGTCCTGACTTTC. The full variable domain, completed using reference TRBV28 and TRBJ2-6, is DVKVTQSSRYLVKRTGEKVFLECVQDMDHENMFWYRQDPGLGLRLIYFSYDVKMKEKGDIPEGYSVSREKKERFSLILESASTNQTSMYLCASSFGQVSGANVLTFGAGSRLTVL.